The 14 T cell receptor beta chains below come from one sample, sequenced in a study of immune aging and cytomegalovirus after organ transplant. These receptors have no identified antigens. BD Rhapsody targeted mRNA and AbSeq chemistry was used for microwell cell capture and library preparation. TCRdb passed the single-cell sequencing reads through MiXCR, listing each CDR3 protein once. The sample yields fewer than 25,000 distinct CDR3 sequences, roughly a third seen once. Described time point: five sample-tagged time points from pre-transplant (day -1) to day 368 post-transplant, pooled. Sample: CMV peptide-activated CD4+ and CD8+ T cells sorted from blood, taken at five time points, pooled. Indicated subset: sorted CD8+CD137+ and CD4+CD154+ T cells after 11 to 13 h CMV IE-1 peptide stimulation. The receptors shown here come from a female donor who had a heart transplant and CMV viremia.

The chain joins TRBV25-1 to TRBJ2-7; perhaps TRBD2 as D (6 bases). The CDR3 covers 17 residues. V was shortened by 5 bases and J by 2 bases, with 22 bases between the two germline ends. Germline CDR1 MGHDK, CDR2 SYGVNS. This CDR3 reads CASSPTSGSGFAYEQYF. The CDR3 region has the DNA TGTGCCAGCAGTCCCACGAGCGGGTCAGGGTTTGCCTACGAGCAGTACTTC.

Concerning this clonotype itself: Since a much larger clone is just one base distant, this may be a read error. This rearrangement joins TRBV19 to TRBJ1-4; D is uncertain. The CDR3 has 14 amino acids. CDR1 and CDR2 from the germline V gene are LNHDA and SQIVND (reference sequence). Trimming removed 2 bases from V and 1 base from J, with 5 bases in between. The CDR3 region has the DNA TGTGCCAGTAGTATAACTGTAACTAATGAAAAACTGTTTTTT. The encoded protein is CASSITVTNEKLFF.

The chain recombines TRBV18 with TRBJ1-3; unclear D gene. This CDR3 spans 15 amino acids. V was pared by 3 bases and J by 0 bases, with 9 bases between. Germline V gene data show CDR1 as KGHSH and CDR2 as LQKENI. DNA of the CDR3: TGTGCCAGCTCACCGACCCGGCGCTCTGGAAACACCATATATTTT. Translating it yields CASSPTRRSGNTIYF.

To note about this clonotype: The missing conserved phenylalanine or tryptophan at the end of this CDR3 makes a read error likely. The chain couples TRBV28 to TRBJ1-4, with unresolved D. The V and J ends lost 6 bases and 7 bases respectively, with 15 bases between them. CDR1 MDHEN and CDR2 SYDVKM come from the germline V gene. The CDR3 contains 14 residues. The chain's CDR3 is CASSPRVNGEKLFL. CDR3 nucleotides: TGTGCCAGCAGCCCAAGGGTGAATGGTGAAAAACTGTTTCTT.

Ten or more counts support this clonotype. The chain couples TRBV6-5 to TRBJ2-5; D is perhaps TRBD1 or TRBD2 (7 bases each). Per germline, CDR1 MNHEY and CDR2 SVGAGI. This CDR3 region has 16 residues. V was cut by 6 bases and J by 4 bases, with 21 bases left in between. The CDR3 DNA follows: TGTGCCAGCAGGTTAACAGGGAGGGGGCTTGGAGAGACCCAGTACTTC. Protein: CASRLTGRGLGETQYF.

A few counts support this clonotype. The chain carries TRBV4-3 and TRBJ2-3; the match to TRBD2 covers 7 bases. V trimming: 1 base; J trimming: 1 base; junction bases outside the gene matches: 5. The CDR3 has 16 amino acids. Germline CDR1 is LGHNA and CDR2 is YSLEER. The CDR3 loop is CASSQALADRTDTQYF. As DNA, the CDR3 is TGCGCCAGCAGCCAAGCTCTAGCGGACCGCACAGATACGCAGTATTTT.

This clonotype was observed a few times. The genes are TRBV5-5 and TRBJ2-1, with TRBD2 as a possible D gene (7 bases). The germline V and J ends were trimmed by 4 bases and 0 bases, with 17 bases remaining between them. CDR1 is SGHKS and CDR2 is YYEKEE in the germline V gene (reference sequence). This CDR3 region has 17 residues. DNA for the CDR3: TGTGCCAGCAGCCCTGGGGGGGCACGGCTCTCCTACAATGAGCAGTTCTTC. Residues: CASSPGGARLSYNEQFF.

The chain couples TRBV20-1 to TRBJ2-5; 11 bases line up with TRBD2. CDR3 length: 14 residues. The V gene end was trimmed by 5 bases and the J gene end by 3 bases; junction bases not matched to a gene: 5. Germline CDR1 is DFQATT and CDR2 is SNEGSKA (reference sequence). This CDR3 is CSALAGGAKETQYF. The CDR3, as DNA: TGCAGTGCTCTAGCGGGAGGTGCGAAAGAGACCCAGTACTTC.

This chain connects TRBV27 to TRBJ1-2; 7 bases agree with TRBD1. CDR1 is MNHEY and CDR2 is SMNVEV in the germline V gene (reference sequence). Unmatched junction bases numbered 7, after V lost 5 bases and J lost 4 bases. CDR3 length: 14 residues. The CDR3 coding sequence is TGTGCCAGCAGTGCTCGACAGGGTCTCTATGGCTACACCTTC. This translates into CASSARQGLYGYTF.

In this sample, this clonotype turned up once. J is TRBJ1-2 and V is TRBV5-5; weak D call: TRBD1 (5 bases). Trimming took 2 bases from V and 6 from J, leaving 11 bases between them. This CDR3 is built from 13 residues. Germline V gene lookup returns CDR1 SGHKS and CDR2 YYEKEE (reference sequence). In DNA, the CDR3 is TGTGCCAGCAGCTTTAGACAGAGGGATGGCTACACCTTC. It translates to CASSFRQRDGYTF. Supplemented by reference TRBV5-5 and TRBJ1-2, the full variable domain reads DAGVTQSPTHLIKTRGQQVTLRCSPISGHKSVSWYQQVLGQGPQFIFQYYEKEERGRGNFPDRFSARQFPNYSSELNVNALLLGDSALYLCASSFRQRDGYTFGSGTRLTVV.

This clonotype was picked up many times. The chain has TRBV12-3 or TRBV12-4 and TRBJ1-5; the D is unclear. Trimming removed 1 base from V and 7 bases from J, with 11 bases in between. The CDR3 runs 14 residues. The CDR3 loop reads CASSLGSRTQPQHF. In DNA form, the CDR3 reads TGTGCCAGCAGTTTAGGTTCTAGAACCCAGCCCCAGCATTTT.

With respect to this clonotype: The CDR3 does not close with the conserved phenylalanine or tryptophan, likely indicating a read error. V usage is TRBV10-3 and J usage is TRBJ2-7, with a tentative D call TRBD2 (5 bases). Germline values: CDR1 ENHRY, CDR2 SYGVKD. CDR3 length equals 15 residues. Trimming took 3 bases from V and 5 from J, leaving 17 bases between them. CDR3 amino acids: CAISDSDGVGNEQYS. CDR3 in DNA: TGTGCCATCAGTGACTCTGACGGGGTAGGGAACGAGCAGTACTCC.

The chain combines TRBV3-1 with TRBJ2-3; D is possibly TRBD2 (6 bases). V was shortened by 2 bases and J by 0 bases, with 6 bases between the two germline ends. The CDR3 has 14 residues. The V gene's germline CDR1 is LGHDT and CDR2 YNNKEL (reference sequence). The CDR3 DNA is TGTGCCAGCAGCCAACGGGGGAGCACAGATACGCAGTATTTT. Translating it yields CASSQRGSTDTQYF.

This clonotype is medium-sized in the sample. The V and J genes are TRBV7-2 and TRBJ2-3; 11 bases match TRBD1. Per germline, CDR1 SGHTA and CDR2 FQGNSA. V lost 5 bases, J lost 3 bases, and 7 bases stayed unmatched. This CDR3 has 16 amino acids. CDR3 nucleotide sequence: TGTGCCAGCAGCGATCGGACAGGGGGCCTAACAGATACGCAGTATTTT. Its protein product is CASSDRTGGLTDTQYF.